A single sample gave rise to the 27 T cell receptor beta chains below, sequenced in a study of cytomegalovirus exposure and HLA in healthy donors. In the PCR, 60 Vbeta and 13 Jbeta primers were used. Only in-frame clones appear in the TCRdb table, and some are missing; sequencing was by immunoSEQ multiplex PCR. The data show 180,000 or so clones, more than 75% seen once. Source material: PBMCs. All receptors come from a man aged 40-49 years in good health and CMV-seronegative.

CDR3 sequence reads: CASSLDGGPNEKLFF. The CDR3 bases are TGTGCCAGCAGCTTAGACGGAGGGCCTAATGAAAAACTGTTTTTT. The chain carries TRBV7-9 and TRBJ1-4; D ambiguous. This CDR3 comprises 15 residues. With 1 base removed from V and 3 bases from J, the gap between germline ends came to 9 bases. The germline gives CDR1 SEHNR, CDR2 FQNEAQ (reference sequence).

V usage is TRBV27 and J usage is TRBJ1-1, with 9 bases lining up with TRBD1. Germline V lookup: CDR1 MNHEY, CDR2 SMNVEV (reference sequence). The CDR3 sequence is 15 residues long. The V gene end was trimmed by 5 bases and the J gene end by 7 bases; junction bases not matched to a gene: 11. The chain's CDR3 is CASSVAGTGTYEAFF. Here the CDR3 DNA reads TGTGCCAGCAGTGTAGCCGGGACAGGGACCTATGAAGCTTTCTTT.

This chain connects TRBV6-5 to TRBJ1-2, with D maybe TRBD1 (5 bases). CDR1 MNHEY and CDR2 SVGAGI come from the germline V gene. Trimming left V 6 bases short and J 2 bases short, with 10 bases between. This CDR3 comprises 13 residues. CDR3: CASSPTVNYGYTF. The CDR3 DNA reads TGTGCCAGCAGCCCGACAGTGAACTATGGCTACACCTTC.

As for this clone: Other DNA sequences in this specimen translate into the identical CDR3. The V and J genes are TRBV14 and TRBJ2-7; D gene ambiguous. CDR1 and CDR2 (germline): SGHDN, FVKESK. CDR3 size: 11 residues. V was cut by 4 bases and J by 3 bases, with 4 bases left in between. The CDR3 sequence is CASSLYYEQYF. CDR3 DNA: TGTGCCAGCAGCCTCTACTACGAGCAGTACTTC.

V gene TRBV7-2 combines with J gene TRBJ2-3; TRBD1 matches at 9 bases. CDR3 length: 15 residues. With 1 base clipped from V and 4 bases from J, the junction kept 3 bases outside the gene matches. Germline V gene data show CDR1 as SGHTA and CDR2 as FQGNSA. CDR3 sequence: CASSLGGTGPDTQYF. The CDR3 coding sequence is TGTGCCAGCAGCTTAGGCGGGACAGGGCCAGATACGCAGTATTTT.

This chain connects TRBV28 to TRBJ2-1; D may be TRBD2 (5 bases). The CDR3 has 13 residues. V gave up 3 bases and J gave up 7 bases, with 10 bases separating them. CDR1 is MDHEN, CDR2 SYDVKM, per germline. The CDR3 protein is CASSLLSGNEQFF. The CDR3 region has the DNA TGTGCCAGCAGTTTGTTGTCGGGGAATGAGCAGTTCTTC. Variable domain in full (rest from reference TRBV28 and TRBJ2-1): DVKVTQSSRYLVKRTGEKVFLECVQDMDHENMFWYRQDPGLGLRLIYFSYDVKMKEKGDIPEGYSVSREKKERFSLILESASTNQTSMYLCASSLLSGNEQFFGPGTRLTVL.

The J gene is TRBJ2-1, the V gene TRBV7-3; TRBD2 agrees at 7 bases. Germline V CDR1 and CDR2: SGHTA, FQGTGA. V lost 1 base to trimming and J lost 4 bases; unmatched junction nucleotides: 10. There are 17 residues in the CDR3. The CDR3 reads CASSLIPASGAYNEQFF. The CDR3 nucleotides are TGTGCCAGCAGCTTAATACCCGCCAGCGGGGCATACAATGAGCAGTTCTTC.

The chain couples TRBV14 to TRBJ2-3; 8 bases line up with TRBD2. The CDR3 is 16 amino acids. J gave up 3 bases and V 3 bases, and 8 bases lay outside the gene matches. Germline V gives CDR1 SGHDN, CDR2 FVKESK. The CDR3 spells CASSHGSGRNTDTQYF. The CDR3 DNA sequence: TGTGCCAGCAGCCACGGAAGCGGGAGAAATACAGATACGCAGTATTTT.

V usage is TRBV5-5 and J usage is TRBJ1-3; D is unclear. CDR1 and CDR2 from the germline V gene are SGHKS and YYEKEE (reference sequence). This CDR3 has 15 residues. V was shortened by 0 bases and J by 4 bases, with 11 bases between the two germline ends. For the CDR3, the DNA is TGTGCCAGCAGCTTGGCCCCCGGCGGCGGAAACACCATATATTTT. Protein product: CASSLAPGGGNTIYF.

For this clone: Other DNA sequences in this specimen translate into the identical CDR3. The chain couples TRBV18 to TRBJ1-5; 9 bases agree with TRBD1. The V gene's germline CDR1 is KGHSH and CDR2 LQKENI. The V and J ends lost 3 bases and 5 bases, in that order; junction bases with no gene match: 2. The CDR3 covers 14 residues. The CDR3 loop reads CASSPGQGHQPQHF. In nucleotides, the CDR3 is TGTGCCAGCTCACCGGGACAGGGCCATCAGCCCCAGCATTTT.

The V gene is TRBV18, the J gene TRBJ2-3; D remains ambiguous. The CDR3 has 15 residues. Germline lookup yields CDR1 KGHSH and CDR2 LQKENI. Between the trimmed V and J ends, which lost 2 bases and 1 base, there was a span of 10 bases. Here the CDR3 reads CASSPGQTGTDTQYF. Here the CDR3 DNA reads TGTGCCAGCTCACCAGGTCAAACGGGCACAGATACGCAGTATTTT.

The rearrangement uses TRBV30 and TRBJ2-2; TRBD2 agrees at 9 bases. CDR1 is GTSNPN, CDR2 SVGIG, per germline (reference sequence). This CDR3 has 14 residues. V dropped 5 bases and J dropped 0; count of bases not matched to a gene: 1. CDR3 coding DNA: TGTGCCTGGTCTAGCGGGACGAACACCGGGGAGCTGTTTTTT. Protein product: CAWSSGTNTGELFF. Filled out from reference TRBV30 and TRBJ2-2, the complete variable domain reads SQTIHQWPATLVQPVGSPLSLECTVEGTSNPNLYWYRQAAGRGLQLLFYSVGIGQISSEVPQNLSASRPQDRQFILSSKKLLLSDSGFYLCAWSSGTNTGELFFGEGSRLTVL.

The chain has TRBV9 and TRBJ2-3; 9 bases line up with TRBD2. CDR3 size: 15 residues. V was pared by 4 bases and J by 7 bases, with 10 bases of the junction left unmatched. In germline, CDR1 is SGDLS, CDR2 YYNGEE. The CDR3 DNA sequence: TGTGCCAGCAGCCTTAGCGGGGGTCCCCCGAATACGCAGTATTTT. It codes for CASSLSGGPPNTQYF. The variable domain in full, with the rest retrieved from reference TRBV9 and TRBJ2-3, is DSGVTQTPKHLITATGQRVTLRCSPRSGDLSVYWYQQSLDQGLQFLIQYYNGEERAKGNILERFSAQQFPDLHSELNLSSLELGDSALYFCASSLSGGPPNTQYFGPGTRLTVL.

This chain links TRBV4-1 with TRBJ2-3; 16 positions agree with TRBD2. CDR1 MGHRA and CDR2 YSYEKL come from the germline V gene. Trimming at V came to 4 bases and at J to 1 base, leaving 11 bases not matched to a gene. The CDR3 is 20 amino acids. The CDR3 DNA follows: TGCGCCAGCAGCCGGATGGGACTAGCGGGAGGGCAAGGTGGCACAGATACGCAGTATTTT. Residues: CASSRMGLAGGQGGTDTQYF.

The chain couples TRBV4-1 to TRBJ2-4; D is perhaps TRBD1 (6 bases). The CDR3 runs 12 residues. The V gene lost 10 bases and the J gene lost 7 bases, with 14 bases spanning the gap. CDR1 and CDR2 from the germline V gene are MGHRA and YSYEKL. This CDR3 reads CATSGTPNIQYF. CDR3 bases: TGCGCCACCTCCGGGACACCGAACATTCAGTACTTC.

The CDR3 region is CASSPRGTIGETQYF. In DNA, the CDR3 is TGTGCCAGCAGCCCCCGCGGGACGATCGGGGAGACCCAGTACTTC. V and J are TRBV7-9 and TRBJ2-5; tentatively, D is TRBD2 (6 bases). Germline lookup yields CDR1 SEHNR and CDR2 FQNEAQ (reference sequence). This CDR3 has 15 residues. Deletions cut 5 bases from V and 5 bases from J, with 18 bases between.

The V call is TRBV7-6, the J call TRBJ2-1; 8 bases are a match to TRBD2. Unmatched junction bases numbered 10, after V lost 5 bases and J lost 4 bases. Per the germline V gene, CDR1 is SGHVS and CDR2 is FNYEAQ. The CDR3 totals 16 residues. The CDR3 region is CASSRRASGYYNEQFF. For the CDR3, the DNA is TGTGCCAGCAGCCGGAGGGCTAGCGGGTATTACAATGAGCAGTTCTTC.

V is TRBV19 and J is TRBJ2-3; 13 positions agree with TRBD2. V was pared by 4 bases and J by 3 bases, with 4 bases of the junction left unmatched. From germline, CDR1 is LNHDA and CDR2 SQIVND (reference sequence). The CDR3 is 16 residues long. CDR3 sequence (DNA): TGTGCCAGTAGTAAAACGGGACTAGCGGGGACAGATACGCAGTATTTT. It yields the protein CASSKTGLAGTDTQYF.

This clone was observed once. The chain couples TRBV19 to TRBJ2-7; D might be TRBD2 (7 bases). This CDR3 is built from 13 residues. Germline V lookup: CDR1 LNHDA, CDR2 SQIVND (reference sequence). Trimming took off 7 bases at V and 3 bases at J, with 13 bases between the two ends. CDR3 DNA: TGTGCCAGTAAGGGGGGGTCCTACTACGAGCAGTACTTC. Its protein product is CASKGGSYYEQYF. Based on the CDR3 plus reference TRBV19 and TRBJ2-7, the full variable domain is DGGITQSPKYLFRKEGQNVTLSCEQNLNHDAMYWYRQDPGQGLRLIYYSQIVNDFQKGDIAEGYSVSREKKESFPLTVTSAQKNPTAFYLCASKGGSYYEQYFGPGTRLTVT.

V gene TRBV28 combines with J gene TRBJ2-5; tentatively, D is TRBD2 (5 bases). The V gene lost 10 bases and the J gene lost 0 bases, with 12 bases spanning the gap. The germline V gene encodes CDR1 MDHEN and CDR2 SYDVKM. The CDR3 contains 13 residues. For the CDR3, the DNA is TGTGCCATCTTGGACTCTTACCAAGAGACCCAGTACTTC. It specifies CAILDSYQETQYF.

This clone was counted once. The chain has TRBV7-4 and TRBJ2-1; 9 nucleotides agree with TRBD2. The trim removed 1 base at V and 0 bases at J, leaving 4 bases unmatched. The germline gives CDR1 SGHVT, CDR2 SQSDAQ. This CDR3 spans 17 amino acids. The CDR3 nucleotides are TGTGCCAGCAGCTTAGGGTCTAGCGGGGACTCCTACAATGAGCAGTTCTTC. This translates into CASSLGSSGDSYNEQFF.

The CDR3 protein is CASRRAGPGATNEKLFF. The DNA for the CDR3 is TGTGCCAGCAGGAGGGCGGGTCCGGGGGCAACTAATGAAAAACTGTTTTTT. The chain recombines TRBV2 with TRBJ1-4; D possibly corresponds to TRBD1 (5 bases). CDR1 SNHLY and CDR2 FYNNEI come from the germline V gene. CDR3 length equals 17 residues. With 6 bases removed from V and 0 bases from J, the gap between germline ends came to 17 bases.

The rearrangement joins TRBV25-1 to TRBJ1-4, with TRBD1 matching 8 bases. This CDR3 has 14 amino acids. V was pared by 8 bases and J by 8 bases, with 10 bases of the junction left unmatched. From germline, CDR1 is MGHDK and CDR2 SYGVNS. This chain's CDR3 is CASGRQGTTEKLFF. The CDR3, as DNA: TGTGCCAGCGGGCGACAGGGGACCACCGAAAAACTGTTTTTT.

V is TRBV7-2 and J is TRBJ2-7; 12 positions match TRBD2. Germline CDR1 reads SGHTA; CDR2 reads FQGNSA. Trimming removed 4 bases from V and 5 bases from J; junction bases left unmatched: 6. The length of the CDR3 is 15 residues. The CDR3 here is CASSYRLAGVDEQYF. The CDR3 nucleotides read TGTGCCAGCAGCTATCGACTAGCGGGAGTGGACGAGCAGTACTTC.

The rearrangement uses TRBV30 and TRBJ1-1; 9 bases fit TRBD1. CDR3 length: 15 residues. The V segment lost 7 bases and the J segment 1 base; nucleotides outside the gene matches: 10. Per the germline V gene, CDR1 is GTSNPN and CDR2 is SVGIG (reference sequence). CDR3 nucleotide sequence: TGTGCCTCTTGGGACAGGGAGTCTGGGAACACTGAAGCTTTCTTT. Amino acid sequence: CASWDRESGNTEAFF.

The J gene is TRBJ2-7, the V gene TRBV28, with D uncertain. Trimming pared 1 base from V and 4 bases from J, leaving 5 bases between. Looked up from germline, CDR1 is MDHEN and CDR2 is SYDVKM. The CDR3 spans 12 residues. The CDR3 protein is CASSLLRYEQYF. The CDR3 DNA reads TGTGCCAGCAGTTTATTGAGGTACGAGCAGTACTTC.

J is TRBJ1-1 and V is TRBV19, with 8 positions matching TRBD1. The CDR3 runs to 16 residues. Germline assignment: CDR1 LNHDA and CDR2 SQIVND (reference sequence). V gave up 4 bases and J gave up 2 bases; unmatched junction bases: 9. In DNA form, the CDR3 reads TGTGCCAGTAGTAGGGGGACAGGAGTATCCAACACTGAAGCTTTCTTT. It encodes CASSRGTGVSNTEAFF. Based on the CDR3 plus reference TRBV19 and TRBJ1-1, the full variable domain is DGGITQSPKYLFRKEGQNVTLSCEQNLNHDAMYWYRQDPGQGLRLIYYSQIVNDFQKGDIAEGYSVSREKKESFPLTVTSAQKNPTAFYLCASSRGTGVSNTEAFFGQGTRLTVV.